The source of this T cell receptor (beta chain) is a study of glioma-infiltrating T cells. Across the study: Low-grade gliomas were grade II; glioblastomas were grade IV at initial diagnosis.

A remark on this clonotype: No antigen is known for it. One junction end does not reproduce the germline sequence, and a read error may be involved.

Germline V gives CDR1 LGHNA, CDR2 YSLEER. The length of the CDR3 is 13 residues. The study's findings and limits: Above-expected tissue-blood divergence occurred in all gliomas, most in low-grade ones. Only very few CDR3 sequences appeared in both tissue and blood.

The iRepertoire nested amplicon-rescue multiplex PCR amplified TCR alpha and beta CDR3s from RNA. TCRdb re-derived calls from the multiplex PCR reads in MiXCR, one entry per CDR3 protein. The repertoire has 300,000 to 450,000 distinct CDR3 sequences, 41% of them found once; the top ten carry 9.5% to 15%. This sequence was found in a human donor with low-grade glioma or glioblastoma, undergoing nonglioma brain surgery, or in good health (not recorded which). Source material: glioma tissue, nonneoplastic brain tissue, or PBMCs (not recorded which). The J gene is TRBJ1-1, the V gene TRBV4-3, with D unclear. CDR3 in amino acids: CSAAPLKNTKAFF. CDR3 DNA sequence: TGCAGCGCCGCCCCCCTTAAGAACACTAAAGCTTTCTTT.